Each of the 16 T cell receptor beta chains below was sequenced from the same sample in a study of shared clonotypes between healthy human individuals. Method: immunoSEQ multiplex PCR; TCRdb's copy keeps in-frame clones and lacks some. The sample records about 980,000 clones, more than 75% being singletons. The specimen was memory CD4+ T cells sorted from blood. Indicated subset: CD45RA-negative fraction. The receptor source for this set is a man between 18 and 35 years old in good health.

Regarding this clone: In the same sample, other DNA sequences code for this CDR3. In DNA form, the CDR3 reads TGCGCCAGCAGCTTGTCCCTTAACTACGAGCAGTACTTC. It translates to CASSLSLNYEQYF. V and J are TRBV5-1 and TRBJ2-7; D gene ambiguous. This CDR3 has 13 residues. V was cut by 1 base and J by 3 bases, with 8 bases left in between. The V gene's germline CDR1 is SGHRS and CDR2 YFSETQ.

This clone has more than one count but fewer than ten. The V and J genes are TRBV30 and TRBJ2-3; a weak D match, TRBD1 (6 bases). This CDR3 is 13 amino acids long. Germline assignment: CDR1 GTSNPN and CDR2 SVGIG (reference sequence). Trimming shortened V by 2 bases and J by 4 bases, and 10 bases separated the two germline ends. In DNA, the CDR3 is TGTGCCTGGAGTCATAAGGGGGCAGATACGCAGTATTTT. It is translated as CAWSHKGADTQYF.

The genes are TRBV10-3 and TRBJ2-3; 10 nucleotides agree with TRBD2. Trimming cost V 11 bases and J 4 bases; bases outside gene matches: 9. Germline V lookup: CDR1 ENHRY, CDR2 SYGVKD. This CDR3 comprises 14 residues. The CDR3 bases are TGTGCCGGCCGGAGCGGGGGGGCAGCAGATACGCAGTATTTT. This encodes CAGRSGGAADTQYF.

The J gene is TRBJ2-2, the V gene TRBV9; possibly TRBD1 for D (5 bases). CDR3 length: 16 residues. V was trimmed by 3 bases and J by 1 base, leaving 13 bases between them. Germline V gives CDR1 SGDLS, CDR2 YYNGEE. Here the CDR3 DNA reads TGTGCCAGCAGCGAAAGGGGATCGCTGAACACCGGGGAGCTGTTTTTT. It translates to CASSERGSLNTGELFF.

The chain employs TRBV30 and TRBJ2-1; a weak D match, TRBD2 (5 bases). This CDR3 region has 13 residues. CDR1 and CDR2 (germline): GTSNPN, SVGIG (reference sequence). V was cut by 4 bases and J by 2 bases, with 9 bases left in between. In DNA form, the CDR3 reads TGTGCCTGGAACCTAGCCCCCTACAATGAGCAGTTCTTC. Translating gives CAWNLAPYNEQFF.

V is TRBV7-2 and J is TRBJ2-2; D assignment may be TRBD1 or TRBD2 (6 bases each). Germline values: CDR1 SGHTA, CDR2 FQGNSA. The ends were cut back, 1 base at V and 0 bases at J, with 15 bases in the middle. CDR3 length equals 18 residues. CDR3 loop: CASSLGLGGITNTGELFF. The DNA for the CDR3 is TGTGCCAGCAGCTTAGGTCTGGGGGGCATTACGAACACCGGGGAGCTGTTTTTT.

V gene TRBV29-1 combines with J gene TRBJ1-2; D is uncertain. Trimming took 1 base from V and 7 from J, leaving 22 bases between them. Germline V gives CDR1 SQVTM, CDR2 ANQGSEA. The CDR3 is made up of 16 amino acids. Here the CDR3 reads CSVEAGWNNYGFGYTF. CDR3 nucleotides: TGCAGCGTTGAAGCGGGATGGAACAACTATGGCTTTGGCTACACCTTC.

This clone turned up a few times. This chain uses TRBV7-2 with TRBJ2-2; the D gene is possibly TRBD1 (6 bases). Trimming took 6 bases from V and 2 from J, leaving 10 bases between them. Per the germline V gene, CDR1 is SGHTA and CDR2 is FQGNSA. The CDR3 is 14 residues long. The DNA for the CDR3 is TGTGCCAGCAGTAGGGACACCAACACCGGGGAGCTGTTTTTT. It yields the protein CASSRDTNTGELFF.

The chain links TRBV11-1 to TRBJ1-2; 7 bases align to TRBD1. V shed 5 bases and J 4 bases; nucleotides not matched to a gene: 7. Germline-derived CDR1 and CDR2 are SGHAT and FQDESV (reference sequence). This CDR3 is built from 14 residues. CDR3 residues: CASSLGGQSYGYTF. CDR3 coding DNA: TGTGCCAGCAGCCTAGGGGGCCAGAGCTATGGCTACACCTTC.

J is TRBJ1-1 and V is TRBV11-3; maybe TRBD1 (6 bases). V shed 7 bases and J shed 4 bases, with 13 bases lying between them. CDR1 is SGHNT, CDR2 YENEEA, per germline. CDR3 size: 13 residues. The CDR3: CASTPPTGTEAFF. DNA of the CDR3: TGTGCCAGCACCCCCCCGACAGGCACTGAAGCTTTCTTT.

The chain is built from TRBV18 and TRBJ1-3; TRBD1 agrees at 12 bases. The germline V gene encodes CDR1 KGHSH and CDR2 LQKENI. CDR3 length: 15 amino acids. The junction had 4 bases not matched to a gene; V was cut back by 3 bases and J by 7 bases. For the CDR3, the DNA is TGTGCCAGCTCACCGGGACAGGGGGCTACGAACACCATATATTTT. This translates into CASSPGQGATNTIYF.

The chain has TRBV7-2 and TRBJ1-2, with D possibly being TRBD1 (6 bases). The V gene's germline CDR1 is SGHTA and CDR2 FQGNSA. The CDR3 loop spans 13 amino acids. Trimming cost V 1 base and J 7 bases, with 10 bases left between them. The CDR3 nucleotides are TGTGCCAGCAGCTTAGACAGGGACGGTGGCTACACCTTC. Protein: CASSLDRDGGYTF.

This rearrangement joins TRBV14 to TRBJ2-7; 12 nucleotides line up with TRBD1. Germline V lookup: CDR1 SGHDN, CDR2 FVKESK. V gave up 4 bases and J gave up 7 bases; unmatched junction bases: 11. This CDR3 contains 16 residues. The CDR3 is CASSLRAGTGGWEQYF. CDR3 in DNA: TGTGCCAGCAGCCTTCGAGCCGGGACAGGGGGCTGGGAGCAGTACTTC.

The chain has TRBV7-9 and TRBJ2-1, with 8 positions matching TRBD2. Per the germline V gene, CDR1 is SEHNR and CDR2 is FQNEAQ (reference sequence). The CDR3 is made up of 19 amino acids. Trimming cost V 5 bases and J 2 bases; bases outside gene matches: 17. CDR3 sequence: CASSQTGAGDFFAYNEQFF. DNA of the CDR3: TGTGCCAGCAGCCAAACGGGAGCGGGAGACTTCTTCGCCTACAATGAGCAGTTCTTC. Combining the CDR3 with reference TRBV7-9 and TRBJ2-1 gives the whole variable domain DTGVSQNPRHKITKRGQNVTFRCDPISEHNRLYWYRQTLGQGPEFLTYFQNEAQLEKSRLLSDRFSAERPKGSFSTLEIQRTEQGDSAMYLCASSQTGAGDFFAYNEQFFGPGTRLTVL.

V usage is TRBV2 and J usage is TRBJ2-3; maybe TRBD2 (6 bases). CDR3 length: 13 residues. Germline CDR1 is SNHLY and CDR2 is FYNNEI. V gave up 8 bases and J gave up 3 bases, with 12 bases separating them. CDR3: CASSFGGTDTQYF. CDR3 nucleotide sequence: TGTGCCAGCTCATTTGGGGGGACAGATACGCAGTATTTT.

This clone was counted between two and nine times. The V call is TRBV10-2, the J call TRBJ2-2, with D tentatively TRBD2 (5 bases). Germline V gene sequence: CDR1 WSHSY, CDR2 SAAADI. Trimming left V 0 bases short and J 4 bases short, with 6 bases between. The CDR3 is made up of 14 amino acids. CDR3 nucleotide sequence: TGCGCCAGCAGTGAGTCCGGGATCACCGGGGAGCTGTTTTTT. Translating gives CASSESGITGELFF.